This T cell receptor beta chain was documented in a study of identical twins. Study-wide results and caveats: Out-of-frame beta sequences exhibited a weaker degree of excess twin sharing.

Germline CDR1 reads SGHVS; CDR2 reads FQNEAQ. This CDR3 is built from 16 residues. Trimming took 5 bases from V and 2 from J, leaving 16 bases between them. Using its own MiXCR run on the 5' RACE reads, TCRdb lists one record per CDR3 protein. The sample holds under 400,000 distinct CDR3 sequences; approximately 10% are singletons and the top ten take over 7%. This clonotype has more than one count but fewer than ten. Its antigen is unidentified. Specimen: naive T cells sorted from blood. The genes are TRBV7-8 and TRBJ2-1, with D possibly matching TRBD2 (5 bases). This sequence was found in a woman aged 45 to 65 in good health. The CDR3 sequence: CASSTLRAAAYNEQFF. In nucleotides, the CDR3 is TGTGCCAGCAGCACCTTAAGAGCGGCCGCCTACAATGAGCAGTTCTTC.